This TCR beta chain is from a study of graft-versus-host responses after intestinal transplantation. Trimming removed 0 bases at V and 0 bases at J, with 12 bases between. The CDR3 totals 17 residues. The germline V gene has CDR1 SGHAT and CDR2 FQDESV (reference sequence). Processed graft tissue released its intraepithelial and lamina propria lymphocytes. Worth noting for this clone: The antigen remains undetermined.

Data came from immunoSEQ multiplex PCR; TCRdb stores just in-frame clones and leaves some out. The sample shows about 37,000 clones, roughly 87% of them seen only once. Study-wide results and limits: Peak levels of circulating GvH clones tracked with early post-transplant HvG declines.

The chain joins TRBV11-1 to TRBJ2-1; no firm D call. Material: ileum tissue, obtained more than 200 days after intestinal transplant. The sequence derives from a human patient who received an intestinal transplant, so some T cells may come from the graft donor. The CDR3 DNA reads TGTGCCAGCAGCTTAGCGTGGGGTAAGAGCTCCTACAATGAGCAGTTCTTC. Translated, it gives CASSLAWGKSSYNEQFF.